Listed below are T cell receptor beta chains from one sample, sequenced in a study of post-analysis software for immune sequencing data. TCRdb itself ran the PCR reads through MiXCR, one entry per CDR3 protein. The sample lists under 900,000 distinct CDR3 sequences; approximately 50% were seen once. The source material was blood. The receptors stem from a girl under 18 with multiple sclerosis. CDR3s include the opening cysteine and the closing phenylalanine or tryptophan. D genes are given only for firm matches. Clone sizes are given selectively: once, few, many, or a class where the clone is expanded.

CDR3 DNA: TGCGCCAGCAGCTTGGCCGGGACTAGCGGGAGTATTTCCTACAATGAGCAGTTCTTC
CDR3 protein: CASSLAGTSGSISYNEQFF
J gene: TRBJ2-1
V gene: TRBV5-1
D gene: TRBD2
clone size: NA

CDR3 DNA: TGCAGCGTTGACGGTGCCAGAGGCCCAGATACGCAGTATTTT
CDR3 protein: CSVDGARGPDTQYF
J gene: TRBJ2-3
V gene: TRBV29-1
D gene: NA
clone size: few

CDR3 DNA: TGTGCCAGCAGCTTCGGAGGGGGCATCTCTGGGGCCAACGTCCTGACTTTC
CDR3 protein: CASSFGGGISGANVLTF
J gene: TRBJ2-6
V gene: TRBV11-2
D gene: NA
clone size: NA

CDR3 DNA: TGCAGTGCGAGGGGGGAAGACAGGGGGTATTCCTACGAGCAGTACTTC
CDR3 protein: CSARGEDRGYSYEQYF
J gene: TRBJ2-7
V gene: TRBV20-1
D gene: TRBD1
clone size: NA

CDR3 DNA: TGCAGCGTTGGACAACTCGATAACTATGGCTACACCTTC
CDR3 protein: CSVGQLDNYGYTF
J gene: TRBJ1-2
V gene: TRBV29-1
D gene: NA
clone size: few

CDR3 DNA: TGTGCCAGCAGGCGAAATCCGGGAGACTCCTACGAGCAGTACTTC
CDR3 protein: CASRRNPGDSYEQYF
J gene: TRBJ2-7
V gene: TRBV28
D gene: NA
clone size: once

CDR3 DNA: TGTGCCAGCAGTCCCAGGATGGGAGAGGGGGAGACCCAGTACTTC
CDR3 protein: CASSPRMGEGETQYF
J gene: TRBJ2-5
V gene: TRBV12-3/TRBV12-4
D gene: NA
clone size: NA

CDR3 DNA: TGCAGTTTACAGGGGGCAGGGGAAAAACTGTTTTTT
CDR3 protein: CSLQGAGEKLFF
J gene: TRBJ1-4
V gene: TRBV20-1
D gene: TRBD1
clone size: NA

CDR3 DNA: TGTGCCAGCAGCTTAGTGAAAGGTGGCCAGTACTTC
CDR3 protein: CASSLVKGGQYF
J gene: TRBJ2-5
V gene: TRBV7-8
D gene: NA
clone size: few

CDR3 DNA: TGCAGCGTCAGCCGGTCCGGTGGGCCTGACTATGGCTACACCTTC
CDR3 protein: CSVSRSGGPDYGYTF
J gene: TRBJ1-2
V gene: TRBV29-1
D gene: NA
clone size: NA

CDR3 DNA: TGTGCCATCAGTGAGTCGAGGCAGTCACCTAACTATGGCTACACCTTC
CDR3 protein: CAISESRQSPNYGYTF
J gene: TRBJ1-2
V gene: TRBV10-3
D gene: NA
clone size: NA

CDR3 DNA: TGTGCCAGCAGCTTAAGGGGGGGGCCTCGGGAGACCCAGTACTTC
CDR3 protein: CASSLRGGPRETQYF
J gene: TRBJ2-5
V gene: TRBV13
D gene: NA
clone size: few

CDR3 DNA: TGTGCCACCAGTGACCCGACTAGCGGGACCCAAGAGACCCAGTACTTC
CDR3 protein: CATSDPTSGTQETQYF
J gene: TRBJ2-5
V gene: TRBV24-1
D gene: TRBD2
clone size: NA

CDR3 DNA: TGTGCCAGCAGCTTAGCTAGCGGGCGTCAGGAGACCCAGTACTTC
CDR3 protein: CASSLASGRQETQYF
J gene: TRBJ2-5
V gene: TRBV7-9
D gene: TRBD2
clone size: once

CDR3 DNA: TGCGCCAGCAGCTGGACTAGCGGGAGGGTGCTACGCAACGAGCAGTACTTC
CDR3 protein: CASSWTSGRVLRNEQYF
J gene: TRBJ2-7
V gene: TRBV5-1
D gene: TRBD2
clone size: NA

CDR3 DNA: TGTGCCAGCACTCAGGGGCGGGCCTCCTACGAGCAGTACTTC
CDR3 protein: CASTQGRASYEQYF
J gene: TRBJ2-7
V gene: TRBV11-1
D gene: NA
clone size: NA

CDR3 DNA: TGTGCCAGCAGCCCTCAGGCGACTAGCCGCGAGCAGTACTTC
CDR3 protein: CASSPQATSREQYF
J gene: TRBJ2-7
V gene: TRBV3-1
D gene: TRBD2
clone size: NA

CDR3 DNA: TGTGCCAGCAGTTACCAAACAGGGACAATGAGTTCACCCCTCCACTTT
CDR3 protein: CASSYQTGTMSSPLHF
J gene: TRBJ1-6
V gene: TRBV6-2/TRBV6-3
D gene: NA
clone size: NA

CDR3 DNA: TGTGCCAGCAGCTTACAGAACACTGAAGCTTTCTTT
CDR3 protein: CASSLQNTEAFF
J gene: TRBJ1-1
V gene: TRBV5-1
D gene: NA
clone size: many

CDR3 DNA: TGTGCCAGCAGCCGATCCGGGACATCTTTCCAAGAGACCCAGTACTTC
CDR3 protein: CASSRSGTSFQETQYF
J gene: TRBJ2-5
V gene: TRBV7-9
D gene: NA
clone size: NA

CDR3 DNA: TGTGCCAGCAGTGTTCTAGCGGGAGAATACGAGCAGTACTTC
CDR3 protein: CASSVLAGEYEQYF
J gene: TRBJ2-7
V gene: TRBV6-1
D gene: TRBD2
clone size: few

CDR3 DNA: TGTGCCAGCAGCTTAGCTAGTACACCTCTATTCGAGCAGTACTTC
CDR3 protein: CASSLASTPLFEQYF
J gene: TRBJ2-7
V gene: TRBV7-9
D gene: NA
clone size: NA

CDR3 DNA: TGTGCCAGCAGCATCGTAGCGGGGGGGAGGGAGACCCAGTACTTC
CDR3 protein: CASSIVAGGRETQYF
J gene: TRBJ2-5
V gene: TRBV7-2
D gene: TRBD2
clone size: NA

CDR3 DNA: TGTGCCATCAGTGACTGGGGACTAGCGGGGGGAAAAGGCAATGAGCAGTTCTTC
CDR3 protein: CAISDWGLAGGKGNEQFF
J gene: TRBJ2-1
V gene: TRBV10-3
D gene: TRBD2
clone size: few

CDR3 DNA: TGTGCCAGCTCGCCAGACAGGGGCGTGGAGACCCAGTACTTC
CDR3 protein: CASSPDRGVETQYF
J gene: TRBJ2-5
V gene: TRBV18
D gene: TRBD1
clone size: NA

CDR3 DNA: TGTGCCAGCATGGCTCAAAGGAGCTCCTACAATGAGCAGTTCTTC
CDR3 protein: CASMAQRSSYNEQFF
J gene: TRBJ2-1
V gene: TRBV25-1
D gene: NA
clone size: NA

CDR3 DNA: TGTGCCATCAGTGTGGGGATGGAGACTGAAGCTTTCTTT
CDR3 protein: CAISVGMETEAFF
J gene: TRBJ1-1
V gene: TRBV10-3
D gene: NA
clone size: few

CDR3 DNA: TGCAGTGCTAGTAGGCTAGCGGGAGAAACCCAGTACTTC
CDR3 protein: CSASRLAGETQYF
J gene: TRBJ2-5
V gene: TRBV20-1
D gene: TRBD2
clone size: NA

CDR3 DNA: TGTGCCATCAGTGAGTCGGGACTAGCGGGAAACAATGAGCAGTTCTTC
CDR3 protein: CAISESGLAGNNEQFF
J gene: TRBJ2-1
V gene: TRBV10-3
D gene: TRBD2
clone size: NA

CDR3 DNA: TGCAGTGCCCCAGCGGGGGGCAACACAGATACGCAGTATTTT
CDR3 protein: CSAPAGGNTDTQYF
J gene: TRBJ2-3
V gene: TRBV20-1
D gene: TRBD2
clone size: once

CDR3 DNA: TGCAGCGTTGGGTCTAGTTCCAACGAGCAGTACTTC
CDR3 protein: CSVGSSSNEQYF
J gene: TRBJ2-7
V gene: TRBV29-1
D gene: NA
clone size: NA

CDR3 DNA: TGTGCCAGCAGTGAAAGGGACAGGGAAAGGGAGGGCTACACCTTC
CDR3 protein: CASSERDREREGYTF
J gene: TRBJ1-2
V gene: TRBV6-1
D gene: TRBD1
clone size: NA

CDR3 DNA: TGTGCCAGCAGCCCGGACAGGTCCCCTAGCGAGCAGTACTTC
CDR3 protein: CASSPDRSPSEQYF
J gene: TRBJ2-7
V gene: TRBV5-4
D gene: TRBD1
clone size: NA

CDR3 DNA: TGTGCCAGCAGCTTAATTGCTGATGGGACAGGGCGGAACACTGAAGCTTTCTTT
CDR3 protein: CASSLIADGTGRNTEAFF
J gene: TRBJ1-1
V gene: TRBV7-2
D gene: TRBD1
clone size: few

CDR3 DNA: TGTGCCAGCAGCATTCCGGGACAGGGGTTTGAAGAGCAGTACTTC
CDR3 protein: CASSIPGQGFEEQYF
J gene: TRBJ2-5
V gene: TRBV3-1
D gene: TRBD1
clone size: NA

CDR3 DNA: TGTGCCAGCAGCTCCTTACTAGCATCGGGCGAGCAGTACTTC
CDR3 protein: CASSSLLASGEQYF
J gene: TRBJ2-7
V gene: TRBV13
D gene: NA
clone size: NA

CDR3 DNA: TGTGCCAGCAGCCTAGGGTCCGCAGGGGGAGTTGGCTACACCTTC
CDR3 protein: CASSLGSAGGVGYTF
J gene: TRBJ1-2
V gene: TRBV7-2
D gene: TRBD1
clone size: once

CDR3 DNA: TGTGCCATCAGTTCGATTCCGGGGGATGAGCAGTTCTTC
CDR3 protein: CAISSIPGDEQFF
J gene: TRBJ2-1
V gene: TRBV10-3
D gene: NA
clone size: NA

CDR3 DNA: TGTGCCAGCACCCCCGGGTTTGGGACCGGGGAGCTGTTTTTT
CDR3 protein: CASTPGFGTGELFF
J gene: TRBJ2-2
V gene: TRBV7-7
D gene: NA
clone size: NA

CDR3 DNA: TGCGCCAGCAGCTTGGCCTCCGGACGGAACACTGAAGCTTTCTTT
CDR3 protein: CASSLASGRNTEAFF
J gene: TRBJ1-1
V gene: TRBV5-1
D gene: NA
clone size: NA

CDR3 DNA: TGTGCCAGCAGATCAGGTGGCAGGGGAAACTATGGCTACACCTTC
CDR3 protein: CASRSGGRGNYGYTF
J gene: TRBJ1-2
V gene: TRBV25-1
D gene: NA
clone size: NA

CDR3 DNA: TGTGCCAGCAGTGAGGATGGCGGGAGGGTGTACAATGAGCAGTTCTTC
CDR3 protein: CASSEDGGRVYNEQFF
J gene: TRBJ2-1
V gene: TRBV6-4
D gene: TRBD2
clone size: many

CDR3 DNA: TGTGCCAGCAGCGCACGGGGGACTAACTATGGCTACACCTTC
CDR3 protein: CASSARGTNYGYTF
J gene: TRBJ1-2
V gene: TRBV9
D gene: NA
clone size: few

CDR3 DNA: TGTGCCAGCAGCTTAGCGAAACAGCGTGGCTCCTACAATGAGCAGTTCTTC
CDR3 protein: CASSLAKQRGSYNEQFF
J gene: TRBJ2-1
V gene: TRBV11-1
D gene: NA
clone size: few

CDR3 DNA: TGTGCCAGCAGCCTCCTGACAGCCTCCTACGAGCAGTACTTC
CDR3 protein: CASSLLTASYEQYF
J gene: TRBJ2-7
V gene: TRBV28
D gene: NA
clone size: NA

CDR3 DNA: TGCGCCAGCAGCTTGTGGGTAACCTACGAGCAGTACTTC
CDR3 protein: CASSLWVTYEQYF
J gene: TRBJ2-7
V gene: TRBV5-1
D gene: NA
clone size: NA

CDR3 DNA: TGCGCCAGCAGCCAAGGGGAGATATCGGCTTACAATGAGCAGTTCTTC
CDR3 protein: CASSQGEISAYNEQFF
J gene: TRBJ2-1
V gene: TRBV4-1
D gene: NA
clone size: NA

CDR3 DNA: TGTGCCAGCAGCTTTCAGGGCGGCGCTGAAGCTTTCTTT
CDR3 protein: CASSFQGGAEAFF
J gene: TRBJ1-1
V gene: TRBV7-3
D gene: NA
clone size: once

CDR3 DNA: TGCAGCGTTGAAGTTCTGGAAGTCCGTCGTCAGGGGAACTATAGCTACACCTTC
CDR3 protein: CSVEVLEVRRQGNYSYTF
J gene: TRBJ1-2
V gene: TRBV29-1
D gene: NA
clone size: NA

CDR3 DNA: TGCAGCGTTGCCCTAGACTACGAGCAGTACTTC
CDR3 protein: CSVALDYEQYF
J gene: TRBJ2-7
V gene: TRBV29-1
D gene: NA
clone size: few

CDR3 DNA: TGTGCCAGCAGCTTGGCGTATTCGGATACGCAGTATTTT
CDR3 protein: CASSLAYSDTQYF
J gene: TRBJ2-3
V gene: TRBV5-5
D gene: NA
clone size: NA